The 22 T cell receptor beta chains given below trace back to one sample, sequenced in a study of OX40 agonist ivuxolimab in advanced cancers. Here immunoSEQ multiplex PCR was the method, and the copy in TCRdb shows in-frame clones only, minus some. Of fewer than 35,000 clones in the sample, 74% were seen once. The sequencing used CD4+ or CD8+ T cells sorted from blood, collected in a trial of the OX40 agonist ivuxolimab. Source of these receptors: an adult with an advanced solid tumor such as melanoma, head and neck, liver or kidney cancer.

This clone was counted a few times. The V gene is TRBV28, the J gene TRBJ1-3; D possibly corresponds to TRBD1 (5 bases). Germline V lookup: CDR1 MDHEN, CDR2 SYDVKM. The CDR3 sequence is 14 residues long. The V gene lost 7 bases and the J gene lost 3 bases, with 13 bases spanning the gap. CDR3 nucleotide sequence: TGTGCCAGCATGAAAAGGGGTTTTGGAAACACCATATATTTT. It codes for CASMKRGFGNTIYF.

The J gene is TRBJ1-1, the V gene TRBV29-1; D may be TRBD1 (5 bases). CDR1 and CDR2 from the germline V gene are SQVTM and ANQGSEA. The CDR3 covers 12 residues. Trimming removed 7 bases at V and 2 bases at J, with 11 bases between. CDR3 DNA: TGCAGCGACGGGACGGCTAACACTGAAGCTTTCTTT. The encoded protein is CSDGTANTEAFF.

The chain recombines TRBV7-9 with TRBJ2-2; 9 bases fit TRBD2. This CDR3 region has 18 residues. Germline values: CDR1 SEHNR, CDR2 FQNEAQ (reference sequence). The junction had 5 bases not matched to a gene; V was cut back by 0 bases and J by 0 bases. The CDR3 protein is CASSLASGGTSNTGELFF. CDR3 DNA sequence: TGTGCCAGCAGCTTAGCTAGCGGGGGAACCTCGAACACCGGGGAGCTGTTTTTT.

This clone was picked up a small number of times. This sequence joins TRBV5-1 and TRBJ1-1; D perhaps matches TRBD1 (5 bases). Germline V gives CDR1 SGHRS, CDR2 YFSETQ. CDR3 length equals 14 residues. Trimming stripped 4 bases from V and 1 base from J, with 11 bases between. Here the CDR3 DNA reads TGCGCCAGCAGCCCCGGACACCAGAACACTGAAGCTTTCTTT. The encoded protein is CASSPGHQNTEAFF.

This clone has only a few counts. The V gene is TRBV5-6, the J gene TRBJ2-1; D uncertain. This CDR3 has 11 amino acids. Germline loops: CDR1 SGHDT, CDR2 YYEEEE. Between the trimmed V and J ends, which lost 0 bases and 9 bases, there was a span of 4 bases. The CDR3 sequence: CASSLGVEQFF. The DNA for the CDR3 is TGTGCCAGCAGCTTGGGAGTTGAGCAGTTCTTC. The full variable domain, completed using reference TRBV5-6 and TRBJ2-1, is DAGVTQSPTHLIKTRGQQVTLRCSPKSGHDTVSWYQQALGQGPQFIFQYYEEEERQRGNFPDRFSGHQFPNYSSELNVNALLLGDSALYLCASSLGVEQFFGPGTRLTVL.

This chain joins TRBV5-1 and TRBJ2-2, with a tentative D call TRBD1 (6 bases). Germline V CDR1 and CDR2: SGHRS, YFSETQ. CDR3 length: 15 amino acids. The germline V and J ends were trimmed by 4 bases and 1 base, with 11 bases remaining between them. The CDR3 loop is CASSPQTGNTGELFF. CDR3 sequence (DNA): TGCGCCAGCAGCCCACAGACAGGGAACACCGGGGAGCTGTTTTTT.

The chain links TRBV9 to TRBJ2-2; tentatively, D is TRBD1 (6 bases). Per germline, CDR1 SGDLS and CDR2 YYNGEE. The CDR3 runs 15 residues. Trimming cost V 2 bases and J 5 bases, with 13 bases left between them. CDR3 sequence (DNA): TGTGCCAGCAGCGTTGGCACAGGGTATACCGGGGAGCTGTTTTTT. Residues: CASSVGTGYTGELFF.

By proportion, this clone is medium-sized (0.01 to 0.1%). DNA for the CDR3: TGCAGCGTTGAACCGAGCGGGGAGACCCAGTACTTC. Its protein is CSVEPSGETQYF. The chain has TRBV29-1 and TRBJ2-5; D possibly corresponds to TRBD2 (6 bases). In germline, CDR1 is SQVTM, CDR2 ANQGSEA. The CDR3 spans 12 residues. Deletions cut 2 bases from V and 5 bases from J, with 9 bases between.

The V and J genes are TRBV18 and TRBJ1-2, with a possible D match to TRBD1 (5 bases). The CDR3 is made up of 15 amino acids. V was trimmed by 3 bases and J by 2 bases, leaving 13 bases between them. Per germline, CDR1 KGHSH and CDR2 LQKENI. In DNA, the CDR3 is TGTGCCAGCTCACCTCCCTCGACAGAGAACTATGGCTACACCTTC. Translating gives CASSPPSTENYGYTF.

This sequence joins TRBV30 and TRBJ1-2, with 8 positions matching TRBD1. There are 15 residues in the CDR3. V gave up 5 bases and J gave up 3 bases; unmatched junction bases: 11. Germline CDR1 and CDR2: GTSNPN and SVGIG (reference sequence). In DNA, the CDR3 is TGTGCCTGGGCCACGAGTTACAGGGGGGACTATGGCTACACCTTC. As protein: CAWATSYRGDYGYTF.

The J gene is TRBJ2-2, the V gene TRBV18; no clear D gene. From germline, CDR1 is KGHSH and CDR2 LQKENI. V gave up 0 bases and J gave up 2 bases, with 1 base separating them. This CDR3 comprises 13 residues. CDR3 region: CASSPPNTGELFF. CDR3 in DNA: TGTGCCAGCTCACCACCCAACACCGGGGAGCTGTTTTTT.

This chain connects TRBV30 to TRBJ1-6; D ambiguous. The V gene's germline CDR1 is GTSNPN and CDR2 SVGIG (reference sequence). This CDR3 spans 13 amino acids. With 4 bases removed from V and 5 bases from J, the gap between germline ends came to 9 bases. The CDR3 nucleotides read TGTGCCTGGAAGGCGGGAGATAATTCACCCCTCCACTTT. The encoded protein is CAWKAGDNSPLHF.

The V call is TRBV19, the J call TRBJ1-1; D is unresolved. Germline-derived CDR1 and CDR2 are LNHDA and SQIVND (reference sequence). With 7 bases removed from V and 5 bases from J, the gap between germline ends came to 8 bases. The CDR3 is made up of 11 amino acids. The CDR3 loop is CASIFGTEAFF. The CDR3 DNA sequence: TGTGCCAGTATTTTCGGTACTGAAGCTTTCTTT.

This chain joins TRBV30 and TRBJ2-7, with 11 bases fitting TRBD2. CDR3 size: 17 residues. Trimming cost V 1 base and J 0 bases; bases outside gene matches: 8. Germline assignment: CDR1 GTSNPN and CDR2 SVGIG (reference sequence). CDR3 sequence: CAWSGSSGGSRSYEQYF. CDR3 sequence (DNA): TGTGCCTGGAGTGGATCTAGCGGGGGGTCCCGCTCCTACGAGCAGTACTTC.

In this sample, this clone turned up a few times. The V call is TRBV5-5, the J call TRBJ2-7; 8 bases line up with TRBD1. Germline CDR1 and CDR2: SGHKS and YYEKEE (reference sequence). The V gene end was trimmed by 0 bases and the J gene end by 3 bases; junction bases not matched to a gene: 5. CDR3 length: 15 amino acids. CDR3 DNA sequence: TGTGCCAGCAGCTTGGGGCAGGGGGCTTTCTACGAGCAGTACGTC. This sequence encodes CASSLGQGAFYEQYV.

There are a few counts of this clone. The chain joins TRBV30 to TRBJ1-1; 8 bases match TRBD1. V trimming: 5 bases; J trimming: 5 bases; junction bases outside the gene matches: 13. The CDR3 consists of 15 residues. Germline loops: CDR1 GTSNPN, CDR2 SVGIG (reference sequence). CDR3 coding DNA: TGTGCCTGGGGTTCTCCCAGGGGGCTGGTAACTGAAGCTTTCTTT. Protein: CAWGSPRGLVTEAFF.

CDR3 in DNA: TGTGCCTGGAGTCCGTCCAACACAGATACGCAGTATTTT. Translated: CAWSPSNTDTQYF. V and J are TRBV30 and TRBJ2-3; D uncertain. Germline V gene data show CDR1 as GTSNPN and CDR2 as SVGIG (reference sequence). V was clipped by 2 bases and J by 2 bases, with 8 bases between them. This CDR3 region has 13 residues.

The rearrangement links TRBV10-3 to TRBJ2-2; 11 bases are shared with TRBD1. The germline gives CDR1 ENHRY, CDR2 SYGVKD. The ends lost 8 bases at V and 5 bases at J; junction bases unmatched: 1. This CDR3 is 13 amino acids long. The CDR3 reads CAIGTGGTGELFF. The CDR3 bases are TGTGCCATCGGGACAGGGGGAACCGGGGAGCTGTTTTTT.

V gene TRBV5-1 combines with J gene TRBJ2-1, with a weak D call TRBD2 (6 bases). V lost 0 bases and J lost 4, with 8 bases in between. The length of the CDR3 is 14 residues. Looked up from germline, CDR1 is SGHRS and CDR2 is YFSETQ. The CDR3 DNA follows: TGCGCCAGCAGCTTGGCCGGGAGTTACAATGAGCAGTTCTTC. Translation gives CASSLAGSYNEQFF.

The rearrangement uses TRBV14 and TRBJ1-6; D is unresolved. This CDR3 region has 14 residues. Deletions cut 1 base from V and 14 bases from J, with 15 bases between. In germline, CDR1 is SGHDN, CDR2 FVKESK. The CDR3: CASSQGTPWSALHF. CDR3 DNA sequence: TGTGCCAGCAGCCAAGGTACCCCCTGGTCGGCCCTCCACTTT. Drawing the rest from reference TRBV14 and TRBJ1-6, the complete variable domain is EAGVTQFPSHSVIEKGQTVTLRCDPISGHDNLYWYRRVMGKEIKFLLHFVKESKQDESGMPNNRFLAERTGGTYSTLKVQPAELEDSGVYFCASSQGTPWSALHFGNGTRLTVT.

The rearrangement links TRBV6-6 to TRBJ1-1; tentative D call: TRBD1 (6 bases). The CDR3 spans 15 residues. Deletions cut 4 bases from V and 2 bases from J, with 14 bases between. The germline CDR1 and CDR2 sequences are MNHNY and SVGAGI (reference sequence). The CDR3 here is CASSSRQAYNTEAFF. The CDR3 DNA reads TGTGCCAGCAGTTCCCGACAGGCATATAACACTGAAGCTTTCTTT.

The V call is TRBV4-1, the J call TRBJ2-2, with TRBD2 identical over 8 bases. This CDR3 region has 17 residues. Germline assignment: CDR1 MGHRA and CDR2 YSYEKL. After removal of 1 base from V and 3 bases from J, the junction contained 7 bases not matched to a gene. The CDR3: CASSQVAAGVDTGELFF. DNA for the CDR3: TGCGCCAGCAGCCAAGTTGCAGCGGGGGTGGACACCGGGGAGCTGTTTTTT.